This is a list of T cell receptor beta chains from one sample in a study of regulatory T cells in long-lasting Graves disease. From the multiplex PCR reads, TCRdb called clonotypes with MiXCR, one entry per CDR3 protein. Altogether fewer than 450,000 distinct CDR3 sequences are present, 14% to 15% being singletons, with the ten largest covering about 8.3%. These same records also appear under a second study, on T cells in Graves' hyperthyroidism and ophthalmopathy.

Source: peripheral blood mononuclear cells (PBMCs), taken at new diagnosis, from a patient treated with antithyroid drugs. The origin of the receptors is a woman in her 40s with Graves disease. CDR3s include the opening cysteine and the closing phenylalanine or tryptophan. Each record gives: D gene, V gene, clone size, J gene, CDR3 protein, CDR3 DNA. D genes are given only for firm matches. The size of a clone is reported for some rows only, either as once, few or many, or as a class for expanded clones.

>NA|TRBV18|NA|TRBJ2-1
CASSPQGVNEQFF
TGTGCCAGCTCACCACAGGGAGTCAATGAGCAGTTCTTC
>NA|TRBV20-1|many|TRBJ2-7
CSASREARSYEQYF
TGCAGTGCTAGCCGCGAGGCCCGCTCCTACGAGCAGTACTTC
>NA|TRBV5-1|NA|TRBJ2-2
CASSGRLANTGELFF
TGCGCCAGCAGCGGTCGCCTCGCGAACACCGGGGAGCTGTTTTTT
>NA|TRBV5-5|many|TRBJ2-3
CASSASLTPPDTQYF
TGTGCCAGCAGCGCTAGCCTTACCCCTCCAGATACGCAGTATTTT
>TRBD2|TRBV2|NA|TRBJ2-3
CASSEGTSGRTYTDTQYF
TGTGCCAGCAGTGAAGGGACTAGCGGGAGGACCTACACAGATACGCAGTATTTT
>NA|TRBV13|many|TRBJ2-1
CASSPPLGDEQFF
TGTGCCAGCAGCCCCCCTCTAGGGGATGAGCAGTTCTTC
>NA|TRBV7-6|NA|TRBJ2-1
CASSLGSPGGNEQFF
TGTGCCAGCAGCTTAGGTAGTCCAGGCGGAAATGAGCAGTTCTTC
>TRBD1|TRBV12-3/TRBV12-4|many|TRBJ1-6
CASRQGGSPLHF
TGTGCCAGCCGGCAGGGGGGATCACCCCTCCACTTT
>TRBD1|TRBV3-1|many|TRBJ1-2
CASSETGKGYTF
TGTGCCAGCAGCGAGACAGGGAAGGGCTACACCTTC
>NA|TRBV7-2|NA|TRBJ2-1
CASRLGSYNGQFF
TGTGCCAGCAGGCTGGGGTCCTACAATGGGCAGTTCTTC
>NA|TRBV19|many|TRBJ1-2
CASSSSPRGDYGYTF
TGTGCCAGTAGTAGCTCCCCCAGGGGTGACTATGGCTACACCTTC
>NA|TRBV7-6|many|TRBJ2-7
CASSLGGMYEQYF
TGTGCCAGCAGCTTAGGGGGAATGTACGAGCAGTACTTC
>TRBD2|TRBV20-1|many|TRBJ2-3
CSARWTSGYPDTQYF
TGCAGTGCTAGATGGACTAGCGGGTACCCAGATACGCAGTATTTT
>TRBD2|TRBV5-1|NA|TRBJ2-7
CASSAGSGRAYGQYF
TGCGCCAGCAGCGCTGGGAGCGGGAGGGCCTACGGGCAGTACTTC
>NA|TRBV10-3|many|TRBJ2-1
CAIRRVGNEQFF
TGTGCCATCAGGAGAGTCGGGAATGAGCAGTTCTTC
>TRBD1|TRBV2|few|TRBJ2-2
CASSRDRGPLTGELFF
TGTGCCAGCAGTAGGGACAGGGGGCCGTTAACCGGGGAGCTGTTTTTT
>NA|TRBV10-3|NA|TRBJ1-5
CAISDSPERPQHF
TGTGCCATCAGTGATTCGCCGGAGAGGCCCCAGCATTTT
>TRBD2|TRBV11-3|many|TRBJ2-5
CASSFSGSPQETQYF
TGTGCCAGCAGCTTTAGCGGGAGCCCCCAAGAGACCCAGTACTTC
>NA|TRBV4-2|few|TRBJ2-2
CASSQVTTGGVGELFF
TGTGCCAGCAGCCAAGTTACGACCGGAGGGGTAGGGGAGCTGTTTTTT
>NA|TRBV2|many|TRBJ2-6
CASSITYGGPGANVLTF
TGTGCCAGCAGTATTACCTACGGGGGGCCTGGGGCCAACGTCCTGACTTTC
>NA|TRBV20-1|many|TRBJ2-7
CSARAPESYEQYF
TGCAGTGCTAGAGCCCCGGAATCCTACGAGCAGTACTTC
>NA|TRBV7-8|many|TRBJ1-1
CASSPGTNTEAFF
TGTGCCAGCAGCCCCGGGACAAACACTGAAGCTTTCTTT
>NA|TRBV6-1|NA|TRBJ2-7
CASSPMDSSYEQYF
TGTGCCAGCAGTCCAATGGATAGCTCCTACGAGCAGTACTTC
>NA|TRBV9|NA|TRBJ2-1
CASSVEITGGQFF
TGTGCCAGCAGCGTAGAGATCACTGGTGGGCAGTTCTTC
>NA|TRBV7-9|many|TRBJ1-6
CASSLLRDNSPLHF
TGTGCCAGCAGCTTATTGCGCGATAATTCACCCCTCCACTTT
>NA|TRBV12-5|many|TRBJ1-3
CASGSILSGSINTIYF
TGTGCTAGTGGTTCAATCTTATCCGGGAGTATCAACACCATATATTTT
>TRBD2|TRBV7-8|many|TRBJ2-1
CASSWASGSRNNEQFF
TGTGCCAGCAGCTGGGCTAGCGGGAGTCGGAACAATGAGCAGTTCTTC